Listed here are 18 T cell receptor beta chains from one sample, sequenced in a study of CD8 T cells in ankylosing spondylitis. TCRdb passed the 5' RACE reads through MiXCR, listing each CDR3 protein once. The sample shows about 140,000 distinct CDR3 sequences, about 8% of them seen only once. Material for sequencing was synovial fluid, either unsorted or a sorted T cell fraction (not recorded which). These receptors were obtained from a male donor with ankylosing spondylitis.

The table lists this clonotype with many counts. V and J are TRBV25-1 and TRBJ1-2; the match to TRBD1 covers 7 bases. V gave up 6 bases and J gave up 8 bases; unmatched junction bases: 6. Germline assignment: CDR1 MGHDK and CDR2 SYGVNS. The CDR3 is made up of 12 amino acids. Here the CDR3 reads CASSAGGWGYTF. The CDR3 DNA sequence: TGTGCCAGCAGCGCAGGGGGTTGGGGCTACACCTTC.

This sequence joins TRBV11-2 and TRBJ2-7; tentatively, D is TRBD2 (5 bases). The germline gives CDR1 SGHAT, CDR2 FQNNGV. The V end was cut by 1 base, the J end by 7 bases, with 14 bases between. The CDR3 is 14 amino acids. The CDR3 DNA sequence: TGTGCCAGCAGCTTAGTTTACCTATCGGGGGAGCAGTACTTC. Protein: CASSLVYLSGEQYF.

This clonotype was detected ten times or more. The V and J genes are TRBV24-1 and TRBJ2-7; 9 bases align to TRBD1. Per the germline V gene, CDR1 is KGHDR and CDR2 is SFDVKD. Unmatched junction bases numbered 7, after V lost 6 bases and J lost 2 bases. The CDR3 loop spans 15 amino acids. The chain's CDR3 is CATSPGQGLPYEQYF. The CDR3 coding sequence is TGTGCCACCAGTCCGGGACAGGGTCTTCCCTACGAGCAGTACTTC.

The V call is TRBV3-1, the J call TRBJ2-5; D is uncertain. The CDR3 runs to 12 residues. Germline CDR1 is LGHDT and CDR2 is YNNKEL (reference sequence). The V gene lost 4 bases and the J gene lost 2 bases, with 5 bases spanning the gap. DNA of the CDR3: TGTGCCAGCAGCCGACTGCAAGAGACCCAGTACTTC. As protein: CASSRLQETQYF.

A few counts support this clonotype. This may be a read error, as it is one base from a much larger clone. The chain has TRBV28 and TRBJ1-5; D possibly uses TRBD1 or TRBD2 (5 bases each). Matching the DNA end better, TRBJ2-3 makes the J call doubtful. CDR1 is MDHEN, CDR2 SYDVKM, per germline. The CDR3 has 13 amino acids. The CDR3 DNA reads TGTGCCAGTCGGGACCCCCCGGGTCAGCCCCAGTATTTT. The encoded protein is CASRDPPGQPQYF.

This clonotype was seen only a few times. The rearrangement uses TRBV25-1 and TRBJ2-6; D might be TRBD1 (6 bases). Germline V lookup: CDR1 MGHDK, CDR2 SYGVNS. There are 18 residues in the CDR3. The ends were cut back, 6 bases at V and 0 bases at J, with 18 bases in the middle. Here the CDR3 DNA reads TGTGCCAGCAGCCCCTCGTGGGGGCCAATCTCTGGGGCCAACGTCCTGACTTTC. Its translation is CASSPSWGPISGANVLTF.

The V and J genes are TRBV15 and TRBJ1-2; tentative D call: TRBD1 (5 bases). V gave up 4 bases and J gave up 8 bases, with 17 bases separating them. Looked up from germline, CDR1 is LNHNV and CDR2 is YYDKDF (reference sequence). CDR3 size: 14 residues. The CDR3 DNA sequence: TGTGCCACCAGCACACGGACGAAAGGGGTCGGCTACACCTTC. Translating gives CATSTRTKGVGYTF.

V and J are TRBV18 and TRBJ2-3; D not resolved. This CDR3 region has 14 residues. The ends were cut back, 4 bases at V and 4 bases at J, with 12 bases in the middle. CDR1 is KGHSH and CDR2 is LQKENI in the germline V gene. The CDR3 coding sequence is TGTGCCAGCTCACGAACCACGGGCGCAGATACGCAGTATTTT. It is translated as CASSRTTGADTQYF.

This clonotype was found a few times. This chain uses TRBV7-9 with TRBJ2-2; TRBD1 matches 7 bases. Germline lookup yields CDR1 SEHNR and CDR2 FQNEAQ (reference sequence). The CDR3 extends over 14 amino acids. V lost 5 bases, J lost 4 bases, and 4 bases stayed unmatched. The CDR3 DNA is TGTGCCAGCAGCCTGGGACAGACCACCGGGGAGCTGTTTTTT. Translation: CASSLGQTTGELFF.

This clonotype has a count of ten or more. The gene calls are TRBV20-1 and TRBJ1-6; 8 bases are shared with TRBD1. The CDR3 runs 15 residues. V was clipped by 2 bases and J by 7 bases; unmatched bases: 7. CDR1 and CDR2 (germline): DFQATT, SNEGSKA (reference sequence). The chain's CDR3 is CSARKPGQENSPLHF. The CDR3 nucleotides read TGCAGTGCTAGAAAACCGGGACAGGAAAATTCACCCCTCCACTTT.

This CDR3 is CAWSPYLNTEAFF. The DNA of the CDR3 is TGTGCCTGGAGTCCTTACCTGAACACTGAAGCTTTCTTT. The chain carries TRBV30 and TRBJ1-1; D unclear. Trimming took 2 bases from V and 0 from J, leaving 7 bases between them. Per germline, CDR1 GTSNPN and CDR2 SVGIG (reference sequence). This CDR3 spans 13 amino acids.

This clonotype was detected only a few times. The chain is built from TRBV25-1 and TRBJ2-3, with D unclear. Germline V lookup: CDR1 MGHDK, CDR2 SYGVNS. The germline V and J ends were trimmed by 2 bases and 4 bases, with 10 bases remaining between them. There are 14 residues in the CDR3. The CDR3 reads CASSEAHEADTQYF. The CDR3 DNA sequence: TGTGCCAGCAGTGAAGCTCACGAGGCAGATACGCAGTATTTT. Together with reference TRBV25-1 and TRBJ2-3, the CDR3 gives the full variable domain: EADIYQTPRYLVIGTGKKITLECSQTMGHDKMYWYQQDPGMELHLIHYSYGVNSTEKGDLSSESTVSRIRTEHFPLTLESARPSHTSQYLCASSEAHEADTQYFGPGTRLTVL.

This clonotype was picked up many times. This sequence joins TRBV7-9 and TRBJ1-6, with unresolved D. The V end lost 2 bases, the J end lost 8 bases, and 7 bases lay between the germline ends. The CDR3 is made up of 13 amino acids. Germline CDR1 reads SEHNR; CDR2 reads FQNEAQ (reference sequence). The DNA for the CDR3 is TGTGCCAGCAGCTTATGGCGGGATTCACCCCTCCACTTT. Protein sequence: CASSLWRDSPLHF.

Only a few counts were recorded for this clonotype. This chain links TRBV20-1 with TRBJ2-2; TRBD2 agrees at 9 bases. Germline V gene lookup returns CDR1 DFQATT and CDR2 SNEGSKA (reference sequence). The CDR3 totals 14 residues. J lost 5 bases, V lost 5 bases, and 6 bases had no gene match. The CDR3 sequence: CSARASGVTGELFF. In nucleotides, the CDR3 is TGCAGTGCTCGAGCTAGCGGGGTAACCGGGGAGCTGTTTTTT.

This clonotype showed up just a few times. The chain joins TRBV20-1 to TRBJ2-5; D is unclear. The germline CDR1 and CDR2 sequences are DFQATT and SNEGSKA (reference sequence). Trimming cost V 0 bases and J 11 bases, with 10 bases left between them. The CDR3 has 11 residues. The chain's CDR3 is CSARDFAVQYF. The CDR3 DNA follows: TGCAGTGCTAGAGATTTCGCGGTTCAGTACTTC.

V usage is TRBV11-2 and J usage is TRBJ2-1; 11 positions match TRBD2. There are 16 residues in the CDR3. The V gene end was trimmed by 5 bases and the J gene end by 9 bases; junction bases not matched to a gene: 12. The germline V gene has CDR1 SGHAT and CDR2 FQNNGV. The DNA of the CDR3 is TGTGCCAGCAGCCCGACTAGCGGGACAGATCGAGGTGAGCAGTTCTTC. Amino acids: CASSPTSGTDRGEQFF.

This clonotype has at least ten counts. The chain is built from TRBV28 and TRBJ2-2, with 7 bases that match TRBD1. V shed 7 bases and J 3 bases; nucleotides not matched to a gene: 8. Germline V gene sequence: CDR1 MDHEN, CDR2 SYDVKM. The CDR3 has 15 amino acids. The CDR3 sequence: CASKLGTAYTGELFF. CDR3 nucleotides: TGTGCCAGCAAACTCGGGACAGCTTACACCGGGGAGCTGTTTTTT.

This clonotype was detected many times. The rearrangement links TRBV28 to TRBJ2-3, with TRBD1 matching over 10 bases. This CDR3 is built from 19 residues. Trimming at V came to 4 bases and at J to 0 bases, leaving 13 bases not matched to a gene. Germline V CDR1 and CDR2: MDHEN, SYDVKM. The CDR3 nucleotides read TGTGCCAGCAGTTCATTTATTCCCACGGACAGGGGGAGCACAGATACGCAGTATTTT. It yields the protein CASSSFIPTDRGSTDTQYF.